Below, 18 T cell receptor beta chains from the same sample are listed, as sequenced in a study of blood T cell repertoires in COVID-19. The table came from immunoSEQ multiplex PCR; TCRdb's copy has only in-frame clones and leaves some out. The sample lists 390,000 or so clones; around 89% were seen once. Sequencing was carried out using peripheral blood. These receptors originate from a man between 18 and 29 years old with active or convalescent COVID-19.

The chain employs TRBV4-2 and TRBJ2-3, with 8 bases lining up with TRBD1. The CDR3 consists of 14 residues. The germline V gene has CDR1 LGHNA and CDR2 YNFKEQ. Losses at the gene ends were 4 bases for V and 14 bases for J; bases not matched to a gene: 14. CDR3 protein: CASSPEGQAPQPYF. The CDR3 nucleotides are TGTGCCAGCAGCCCTGAGGGACAGGCCCCCCAGCCGTATTTT.

This rearrangement joins TRBV2 to TRBJ2-7, with 9 bases that match TRBD2. This CDR3 has 12 residues. Per the germline V gene, CDR1 is SNHLY and CDR2 is FYNNEI. J gave up 3 bases and V 8 bases, and 2 bases lay outside the gene matches. CDR3 in DNA: TGTGCCAGCGGCGGGGGGGGCTACGAGCAGTACTTC. Protein: CASGGGGYEQYF.

This clone turned up a few times. The chain recombines TRBV3-1 (or the pseudogene TRBV3-2) with TRBJ1-1; D call uncertain. CDR1 and CDR2 from the germline V gene are LGHDT and YNNKEL (reference sequence). The length of the CDR3 is 12 residues. V was shortened by 0 bases and J by 9 bases, with 8 bases between the two germline ends. The CDR3 sequence is CASSQEQYQAFF. As DNA, the CDR3 is TGTGCCAGCAGCCAAGAACAGTATCAAGCTTTCTTT.

CDR3 amino acids: CASSLSPRGTVQPQHF. The CDR3 nucleotides read TGTGCCAGCAGCTTAAGTCCCCGGGGGACGGTACAGCCCCAGCATTTT. This chain uses TRBV7-2 with TRBJ1-5; D is possibly TRBD1 (5 bases). In germline, CDR1 is SGHTA, CDR2 FQGNSA. V was pared by 2 bases and J by 7 bases, with 18 bases between. This CDR3 has 16 residues.

This clone has just one count. J is TRBJ1-2 and V is TRBV7-9; no clear D. V lost 8 bases, J lost 4 bases, and 29 bases lay in between. The germline gives CDR1 SEHNR, CDR2 FQNEAQ (reference sequence). This CDR3 contains 18 residues. The CDR3 region has the DNA TGTGCCAGCGGAGCAGACGGCGGCCACCCATACGAACTCTATGGCTACACCTTC. This codes for CASGADGGHPYELYGYTF.

Regarding this clone: The sample has other DNA sequences that encode this CDR3 too. The J gene is TRBJ2-3, the V gene TRBV6-6; D not resolved. V lost 1 base, J lost 4 bases, and 3 bases lay in between. The CDR3 has 12 residues. Germline CDR1 and CDR2: MNHNY and SVGAGI (reference sequence). CDR3 region: CASSYLSDTQYF. CDR3 nucleotide sequence: TGTGCCAGCAGTTACTTATCAGATACGCAGTATTTT.

The DNA of the CDR3 is TGCGCCAGCAGTCCTCATCTCGGGGACTATAATTCACCCCTCCACTTT. Amino acid sequence: CASSPHLGDYNSPLHF. V and J are TRBV5-1 and TRBJ1-6; D not resolved. This CDR3 spans 16 amino acids. Looked up from germline, CDR1 is SGHRS and CDR2 is YFSETQ. V was trimmed by 5 bases and J by 3 bases, leaving 15 bases between them.

The CDR3 DNA follows: TGTGCCAGCAGCTTTGGCGGAAGCGGCGGCTACACCTTC. Translation: CASSFGGSGGYTF. The V gene is TRBV7-9, the J gene TRBJ1-2; no clear D. Germline-derived CDR1 and CDR2 are SEHNR and FQNEAQ (reference sequence). The length of the CDR3 is 13 residues. Trimming left V 3 bases short and J 8 bases short, with 13 bases between.

The genes are TRBV12-3 or TRBV12-4 and TRBJ1-5; D unclear. The V and J ends lost 5 bases and 7 bases respectively, with 9 bases between them. The CDR3 consists of 12 residues. CDR3 sequence (DNA): TGTGCCAGCAGTCCCGATCGGCAGCCCCAGCATTTT. Amino acids: CASSPDRQPQHF.

V and J are TRBV16 and TRBJ1-5, with no clear D. CDR1 and CDR2 from the germline V gene are KGHSY and FQNENV. The length of the CDR3 is 15 residues. V dropped 0 bases and J dropped 7 bases, with 13 bases sitting between them. The CDR3 sequence: CASSQSGGSLQPQHF. CDR3 sequence (DNA): TGTGCCAGCAGCCAATCGGGCGGGAGCTTGCAGCCCCAGCATTTT.

The chain recombines TRBV11-2 with TRBJ2-3; 10 bases are shared with TRBD1. Per germline, CDR1 SGHAT and CDR2 FQNNGV. The trim removed 1 base at V and 4 bases at J, leaving 5 bases unmatched. This CDR3 comprises 16 residues. DNA of the CDR3: TGTGCCAGCAGCTTAGTAAGGGGACAGGGGTCAGATACGCAGTATTTT. Protein: CASSLVRGQGSDTQYF.

This clone came up a few times. The rearrangement links TRBV11-2 to TRBJ2-2; 11 bases map to TRBD2. Losses at the gene ends were 5 bases for V and 5 bases for J; bases not matched to a gene: 4. The CDR3 totals 15 residues. CDR1 and CDR2 (germline): SGHAT, FQNNGV. CDR3: CASSPGLAATGELFF. In DNA, the CDR3 is TGTGCCAGCAGCCCGGGACTAGCGGCAACCGGGGAGCTGTTTTTT.

A few counts support this clone. The chain combines TRBV28 with TRBJ1-2, with D uncertain. Per the germline V gene, CDR1 is MDHEN and CDR2 is SYDVKM. The length of the CDR3 is 15 residues. V lost 2 bases and J lost 8, with 18 bases in between. This CDR3 reads CASSLNGRLPSGYTF. For the CDR3, the DNA is TGTGCCAGCAGTTTAAACGGCAGACTTCCTTCGGGCTACACCTTC.

This chain connects TRBV6-1 to TRBJ1-3; a weak D match, TRBD1 (5 bases). V was pared by 3 bases and J by 3 bases, with 12 bases between. The CDR3 runs to 15 residues. CDR1 and CDR2 from the germline V gene are MNHNS and SASEGT. This CDR3 is CASSDRVRGGNTIYF. CDR3 bases: TGTGCCAGCAGTGACAGGGTTAGGGGTGGAAACACCATATATTTT.

V usage is TRBV19 and J usage is TRBJ1-1; D uncertain. Trimming stripped 3 bases from V and 4 bases from J, with 12 bases between. Germline CDR1 is LNHDA and CDR2 is SQIVND (reference sequence). The CDR3 spans 14 residues. This CDR3 is CASSIFSGSTEAFF. The DNA for the CDR3 is TGTGCCAGTAGTATCTTTTCCGGGAGCACTGAAGCTTTCTTT.

This chain uses TRBV4-1 with TRBJ2-1, with TRBD2 identical over 11 bases. The CDR3 length is 15 residues. Germline-derived CDR1 and CDR2 are MGHRA and YSYEKL. Trimming took 1 base from V and 8 from J; bases not matched to a gene: 4. In DNA, the CDR3 is TGCGCCAGCAGCCAAGTTACTAGCGGGAGCGATGAGCAGTTCTTC. Protein sequence: CASSQVTSGSDEQFF.

The CDR3 here is CASKTGGWDNEQFF. As DNA, the CDR3 is TGTGCCAGTAAAACAGGGGGCTGGGACAATGAGCAGTTCTTC. This chain joins TRBV19 and TRBJ2-1; 9 nucleotides agree with TRBD1. The V and J ends lost 7 bases and 5 bases, in that order; junction bases with no gene match: 6. CDR1 is LNHDA, CDR2 SQIVND, per germline (reference sequence). The CDR3 contains 14 residues.

V gene TRBV30 combines with J gene TRBJ1-1; maybe TRBD1 (6 bases). The V gene's germline CDR1 is GTSNPN and CDR2 SVGIG (reference sequence). V was trimmed by 3 bases and J by 5 bases, leaving 16 bases between them. The CDR3 is 14 amino acids. Here the CDR3 reads CAWRPWTAPTEAFF. The CDR3 coding sequence is TGTGCCTGGAGGCCTTGGACAGCCCCGACTGAAGCTTTCTTT.